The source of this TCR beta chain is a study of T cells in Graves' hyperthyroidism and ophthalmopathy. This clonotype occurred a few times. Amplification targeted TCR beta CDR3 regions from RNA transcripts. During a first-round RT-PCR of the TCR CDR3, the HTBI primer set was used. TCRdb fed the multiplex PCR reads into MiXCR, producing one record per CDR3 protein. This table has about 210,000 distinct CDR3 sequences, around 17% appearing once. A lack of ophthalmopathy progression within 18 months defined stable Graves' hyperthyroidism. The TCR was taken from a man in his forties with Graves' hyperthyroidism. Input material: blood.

The CDR3 protein is CASSRNLRDRSSTDNSPLHF. CDR3 sequence (DNA): TGTGCCAGCAGCCGAAACCTTCGGGACAGAAGCTCGACGGATAATTCACCCCTCCACTTT. This sequence joins TRBV3-1 and TRBJ1-6, with 7 bases aligning to TRBD1. The CDR3 length is 20 residues. V lost 4 bases and J lost 5; bases outside the gene matches: 20. Per germline, CDR1 LGHDT and CDR2 YNNKEL (reference sequence).